This T cell receptor beta chain was found in a study of blood T cell repertoires in COVID-19. Study details: There were acute and convalescent COVID-19 samples, and they came from the United States, Italy and Spain. Sources were T cells, B-cell-depleted T cells, or PBMCs; the material itself was cDNA or gDNA.

V dropped 0 bases and J dropped 1 base, with 13 bases sitting between them. Germline CDR1 is SGDLS and CDR2 is YYNGEE. The CDR3 is made up of 16 amino acids. Original processing notes: Estimation of nucleated cell counts was performed using reference gene primer amplification. Assay: immunoSEQ multiplex PCR; the TCRdb copy retains only in-frame clones and omits some. Clonal size and the V and J genes are those of that table, whereas D and trimming came from the DNA. Here the sample spans 200,000 to 250,000 clones, around 86% being singletons. The clonotype originates from a man between 60 and 75 years old with acute or convalescent COVID-19. The chain couples TRBV9 to TRBJ2-5; D may be TRBD2 (7 bases). Sequencing input: peripheral blood. In DNA form, the CDR3 reads TGTGCCAGCAGCGTAGCTGAGGGGGGGTTCCAAGAGACCCAGTACTTC. It codes for CASSVAEGGFQETQYF.